This TCR beta chain was captured by sequencing in a study of OX40 agonist ivuxolimab in advanced cancers. Background for the entire study: Ivuxolimab was an agonistic, fully human IgG2 monoclonal antibody directed against OX40 (CD134), a costimulatory receptor. Intravenous ivuxolimab was administered to patients every 2 weeks at six dose levels: 0.01, 0.1, 0.3, 1.5, 3 and 10 mg/kg. Among the approximately 54 dose-escalation patients, about 20 had hepatocellular carcinoma, 15 or so melanoma, 9 renal cell carcinoma and 9 head and neck cancer. In the dose-escalation cohort, about four fifths of patients were male, and the mean age was 60 years with a range of roughly 20 to 79. Patients were allowed to have had prior anti-PD-1, anti-PD-L1 or anti-CTLA-4 therapy, and 40% to 45% of the dose-escalation patients had previously received checkpoint inhibitors. Partial responses occurred in three dose-escalation patients: two with cutaneous melanoma and one with hepatocellular carcinoma. Peripheral TCRbeta sequencing was intended to test whether TCR sequence diversity was altered and clonal T-cell expansion was caused by ivuxolimab. The paper describes the monotherapy dose-escalation part (N ≈ 49 patients) of the phase I trial of ivuxolimab. Beyond this particular receptor, the publication reports: The antigen specificity of the clonally expanded peripheral T cells was not determined. After ivuxolimab, more expanded clones were found on average in CD8+ T cells than in CD4+ T cells. At doses of 0.1 to 3.0 mg/kg, clonal expansion of both CD4+ and CD8+ blood T cells was observed from baseline to week 6. Low levels of normalized T-cell clonal expansion were also seen in some patients who did not respond. In the 0.1-3.0 mg/kg groups, partial responders had among the lowest normalized peripheral clonal expansion, particularly in CD8+ T cells.

For sequencing of the TCRbeta CDR3 region, genomic DNA was extracted from the sorted cells. TCRbeta CDR3 regions were sequenced using the immunoSEQ Assay. Sourced from immuneACCESS, this table was stored by TCRdb with only in-frame sequences that have V and J called. A share of the clones is absent; for the studies checked, an unresolved V gene accounts for under half, and the remainder has no known explanation. The sample records fewer than 100,000 clones, around nine tenths of which are singletons. Roughly 0.52% of the sample is taken by the ten largest. The trial excluded patients who had a history of autoimmune disease or were on systemic immunosuppression. In every dose cohort, peripheral blood was drawn for TCR sequencing at baseline, cycle 4 day 1, and cycle 7 day 1. Samples came from an open-label, multicenter, first-in-human phase I dose-escalation trial of ivuxolimab. The trial enrolled adults with locally advanced or metastatic head and neck squamous cell, hepatocellular, melanoma or renal cell carcinoma. Before TCR sequencing, CD4+ T cells and CD8+ T cells from peripheral blood were sorted into separate populations.

Points on this clone: Which antigen it targets is not known. One end of the junction does not line up with germline, which may come from a read error.

From cysteine to phenylalanine, the CDR3 is 11 amino acids long. Only CDR3 DNA is held: 33 bases, read in frame from base 1. The germline V gene specifies SGDLS as CDR1 and YYNGEE as CDR2. The sample in question was CD4+ or CD8+ T cells sorted from blood, obtained in a trial of the OX40 agonist ivuxolimab. This TCR derives from an adult with an advanced solid tumor such as melanoma, head and neck, liver or kidney cancer. The sequence is built from TRBV9 and TRBJ1-2, with no D gene named confidently. The CDR3 protein is CASSVDEEPSF. The bases read TGTGCCAGCAGCGTAGATGAGGAGCCCTCCTTC.